The subject of this entry is one T cell receptor beta chain. Its specificity is unknown. This record belongs to a study of OX40 agonist ivuxolimab in advanced cancers. Findings and caveats of the study: Nonresponders included some who also had low normalized T-cell clonal expansion.

Assay used: immunoSEQ multiplex PCR; TCRdb lists only in-frame clones, some missing. The sample has tens of thousands of clones, about four fifths seen once; the top ten hold less than 5%. The clonotype was recovered from an adult with an advanced solid tumor such as melanoma, head and neck, liver or kidney cancer. Sample: CD4+ or CD8+ T cells sorted from blood, taken in a trial of the OX40 agonist ivuxolimab.

Here the CDR3 reads CASSPRTDNTEAFF. The DNA of the CDR3 is TGCGCCAGCAGCCCCCGGACGGATAACACTGAAGCTTTCTTT. The rearrangement joins TRBV5-1 to TRBJ1-1, with D unclear. V was shortened by 4 bases and J by 2 bases, with 12 bases between the two germline ends. Germline V gene sequence: CDR1 SGHRS, CDR2 YFSETQ. The CDR3 has 14 amino acids.